This T cell receptor beta chain originates from a study of cytomegalovirus exposure and HLA in healthy donors (dated by TCRdb to 2015 to 2018). Describing the broader study: According to an earlier analysis of a few hundred of the donors, about 190 million T cells yielded 90 million to 130 million unique TCR beta sequences and 276 Gb of sequence data. About 300 gigabases of sequencing data and tens of millions of unique TCR sequences were included in an early release covering several hundred HLA-typed donors. Typing coverage varied by locus: roughly 620-640 donors for A, B, C, DRB1 and DQB1; 522 for DQA1; around 570 for DPA1; 450 to 480 for DPB1. To study patterns of TCR occurrence, a later analysis re-analyzed previously published TCR beta repertoires from just over 650 donors and added high-resolution HLA genotyping. The study aimed to test whether signatures of past pathogen exposure could be identified by cataloging public T cell receptors. Every repertoire in the discovery cohort had been generated on one and the same sequencing platform. On average, over 200,000 unique TCR beta nucleotide sequences were sequenced per donor among some 420 genotyped donors of the cohort, with 15% to 20% of those sequences being non-productive. An earlier analysis of approximately 580 of the donors used high-throughput TCR beta sequencing to judge whether each TCR beta V gene segment behaved as functional or pseudogenic. Of the 398 genotyped donors, approximately 80% were placed in the genetic ancestry cluster associated with self-reported Caucasian donors. Donor age, sex, ethnicity and CMV serostatus were compiled together with the repertoire data. A later genetic analysis took genome-wide SNP genotypes for about 55% of the 666 donors and used that subset as a discovery cohort. In the later analysis, no new phenotypic data were used to find candidate immune exposures; instead, reliance was placed on TCR beta sequences and their occurrence across donors. Class I and class II HLA loci were covered by the typing at four-digit resolution. Five DR-DQ haplotypes were treated as single units for association and clustering because of strong linkage in the cohort. Besides the first cohort of about 730 subjects, a separate validation cohort made up of over a hundred different subjects was used. To predict cytomegalovirus infection status, the study combined high-throughput TCR immunosequencing, statistical association of individual TCRs with disease status, and machine learning. Using immunosequencing, the study profiled T cell repertoires from about 610 subjects and related those repertoires to cytomegalovirus serostatus. What the authors observed across the whole study: Because counts were too low, fewer than 20 rarely observed V segments, including chromosome 9 orphons, were excluded from the earlier analysis of some 590 of the donors. Immune exposure information for the cohort was limited to CMV serostatus. The study listed 150 to 200 TCR beta chains as associated with cytomegalovirus. This cohort had only TCR beta chains sequenced, and the lack of alpha or paired-chain data limited which features could be detected. A later genetic analysis associated a missense DCLRE1C variant with V-gene and J-gene trimming of TCR beta chains, and an independent cohort replicated the association. Three of the identified cytomegalovirus-associated TCR beta chains were confirmed in vitro to be specific for cytomegalovirus antigens. A group of highly shared sequence variants was considered likely to be a technical artifact of the sequencing pipeline. In a later analysis, HLA-associated TCR beta chains showed more clonal expansion and lower generation probabilities than non-associated chains that were equally common. An earlier analysis of around 600 of the donors showed that most TCR beta V segments appeared in productive rearrangements either about 87% or about 30% of the time, which broadly matched IMGT annotations. Most TCR sequences were observed very rarely across donors, whereas some public TCRs were present in many individuals. A further reported finding was that TCR beta sequences accurately predicted the HLA-A and HLA-B alleles for most subjects in the first cohort. A later analysis found that most CMV-associated TCR beta chains appeared HLA-restricted, with HLA associations seemingly driven largely by CMV exposure. Some IMGT-functional V segments, including TRBV6-2 and TRBV6-3, could not be distinguished by the 87-base-pair reads and were therefore excluded. A later analysis associated about 18,000 TCR beta sequences with specific HLA alleles at a false discovery rate of 0.05. HLA typing was unavailable for some donors at each locus, so association tests used only the typed subset. Linkage disequilibrium might explain the correlated functional status among segregating V segments, but an unknown experimental factor could not be ruled out. A later genetic analysis reported fewer N-insertions in productive TCRs among donors in an Asian-associated ancestry cluster than the roughly 700-donor mean. The presence/absence analyses assumed that sequencing depth was roughly uniform across donors, and that assumption may not be true. The authors suggested that the approach could potentially be generalized to other disease states and immunological phenotypes. A later analysis reported that several top co-occurrence clusters appeared linked to parvovirus B19, influenza, CMV and Epstein-Barr virus. A later analysis found that TCR association rates varied across HLA loci, with DRB1 alleles showing the most associated TCRs and HLA-C alleles the fewest. The classifier was reported to diagnose cytomegalovirus status with high specificity and sensitivity in both the original and validation cohorts. When HLA alleles, especially DR and DQ, strongly co-occurred, TCR associations were difficult to assign to individual alleles.

Trimming removed 6 bases from V and 3 bases from J, leaving 9 bases between the germline ends. The CDR3 runs 14 amino acids, cysteine and phenylalanine included. The retained sequence is limited to the CDR3, 42 bases, with the frame set at the first base. Per the germline V gene (reference sequence), MNHEY is the CDR1 and SMNVEV is the CDR2. The cohort was made up of 666 healthy bone marrow donors. At the time of sampling, all cohort members were nominally healthy, though unrecorded immune exposures were likely present. The donor tested CMV seronegative, placing the donor among the 350 to 400 seronegative members of the cohort. A peripheral blood sample was provided by each donor, and peripheral blood mononuclear cells were used for TCR beta sequencing. The Qiagen DNeasy Blood Extraction Kit was used to extract genomic DNA from the blood cell samples. The library was built by means of the immunoSEQ multiplex PCR assay. The multiplex PCR relied on a mix of 60 forward primers for TCR Vbeta segments and 13 reverse primers for TCR Jbeta segments. The CDR3 region of rearranged TCR beta genes was amplified from genomic DNA by a multiplex PCR assay. The Illumina HiSeq System was used to sequence the amplified TCR beta libraries as 87-base-pair reads. Processing in the source paper ran as follows. In a later analysis, tens of millions of unique TCR beta chains were counted across the roughly 700 repertoires, and roughly 11 million of these chains were shared by at least two donors. Raw reads were error-corrected and collapsed into unique sequences by a nearest-neighbor algorithm in which closely related sequences were merged to remove PCR and sequencing errors. V, D and J gene segments were assigned by aligning CDR3 sequences to IMGT reference sequences. Each retained sequence needed at least a six-nucleotide match to both a V gene segment and a J gene segment. Rearrangements were called productive when the CDR3 lacked stop codons and stayed in frame with V and J; all others were non-productive. CDR3 was defined by IMGT convention, running from the second conserved V-encoded cysteine to the conserved J-encoded phenylalanine. The earlier analysis of 587 of the donors excluded sequences that lacked an unambiguous match to a single V gene segment. In an earlier analysis of roughly 500 of the donors, V segments were called functional above 56.7% productive rearrangements and were called segregating when the between-donor standard deviation exceeded 5%. To diagnose cytomegalovirus status from the catalog of TCR beta chain sequences, a statistical classification framework was built. In a later analysis, V and J genes were assigned by comparing TCR nucleotide sequences against IMGT/GENE-DB human TR gene sequences. The TCRdist pipeline was used in a later analysis to assign CDR3 sequences and most-parsimonious VDJ recombination scenarios. In a later analysis, each TCR beta chain was defined by its CDR3 amino acid sequence together with its V-gene family, and reads without a unique V-gene family were excluded. A later analysis removed nearly 600 highly shared, low-generation-probability nucleotide sequences to deal with suspected cross-contamination and a sequencing artifact. For each public chain, a later analysis derived a clonal expansion index from normalized ranks of inferred template counts within each repertoire. In a later analysis, generation probabilities were computed with a VDJ recombination model fitted to out-of-frame rearrangements, and the resulting probabilities were checked against IGoR. Hypergeometric tests were used in a later analysis to score TCR-TCR, TCR-HLA and TCR-CMV co-occurrence, with a repertoire-size bias correction applied to the TCR pairs. To estimate false discovery rates, a later analysis permuted the HLA or CMV assignments 20 times. In a later analysis, co-occurring TCRs were grouped using DBSCAN, with TCRdist sequence similarity added in when clustering inside HLA-allele-positive subsets. Co-occurrence clustering excluded repertoires with fewer than 30,000 or more than 120,000 public chains, plus five with anomalous nucleotide sharing. In TCRdb, the immuneACCESS table is reduced to in-frame sequences with V and J assigned. These tables do not hold every clone; where another copy was compared, an unresolved V gene accounts for under half, and the others remain unexplained. That table furnishes V, J and clone size, whereas the DNA furnished D and trimming. The sample table holds under 200,000 clones. 6.5% of the sample is held by the ten biggest clonotypes.

Regarding this clone: Its antigen is currently not known.

The origin of this receptor is a man younger than 45 in good health and CMV-seronegative. Sequencing was done on a sample of PBMCs. The chain couples TRBV27 to TRBJ2-6, and TRBD1 may be the D gene, going by 6 matching bases. The CDR3 loop reads CASSRTDGANVLTF. The nucleotide sequence is given as TGTGCCAGCAGCCGGACAGATGGGGCCAACGTCCTGACTTTC.